This T cell receptor beta chain was retrieved from a study of T cell responses to AZD1222 COVID-19 vaccine (dated by TCRdb to the early 2020s). Regarding the complete study: AZD1222 recipients whose second dose came at about 4 weeks and those whose second dose came at about 12 weeks were combined into one group, since spike-specific TCR depth and breadth did not differ between the two schedules. A total of approximately 240 trial participants underwent TCR sequencing, of whom approximately 200 had received two doses of AZD1222 and some 25 had received two doses of the MenACWY control vaccine. Trial participants were enrolled by age into 18-55, 56-69 and 70-plus year subgroups, with roughly 160, 29 and 62 TCR-sequenced participants respectively. What the work shows at the level of the full study, not this receptor alone: Vaccine-associated CD4 TCRs spanned the whole spike protein, with dominant responses in regions 160-218 and 743-854. Conclusions about previously exposed vaccinees are limited, since just six AZD1222 recipients were seropositive for SARS-CoV-2 at baseline. Reportedly, almost half of the unique spike-specific TCRs recognized epitopes lying outside the regions that are mutated in the B.1.351 and B.1.1.7 variants. The 56-69-year group was small, and its depth increase did not reach significance, likely because of low power. Participants were mostly white British and included more females than males, and it was suggested by the authors that clonal diversity may have been underestimated. Because no samples from the day 14 peak response were available, repertoires could be characterized only after the peak T cell response. A significant rise in spike-specific TCR breadth and depth was observed after two AZD1222 doses relative to day 0 and relative to MenACWY recipients.

The CDR3 regions of human TCRbeta chains were analyzed by immunosequencing. As for the original processing: TCRs in the repertoires were matched against a reference library of SARS-CoV-2-specific TCRs that had been generated with the MIRA antigen-specificity platform. Breadth was defined as the fraction of unique TCRs that were SARS-CoV-2-associated, and depth was defined as the fraction of total T cells that were SARS-CoV-2-associated. Using the MIRA data, every spike-specific TCR was mapped to the spike region that the TCR reacted to and assigned to either a CD4 or a CD8 class. Log10-transformed breadth and depth values were compared by one-way ANOVA with Sidak's multiple comparisons tests. The source is immuneACCESS, and TCRdb retained only in-frame sequences with V and J called. Part of the clones is not carried over; for the studies checked, unresolved V genes explain less than half of this, and the remainder is unexplained. V, J and clone size were drawn from that table, and D and trimming were deduced from the DNA. Within this sample are more than 85,000 clones, with 81% of them counted one time only. The ten largest clones add up to roughly 5% of the sample.

Interpreted using the paper, the time point label stands for: baseline before first vaccination. Vaccinee samples came from UK trials COV001 and COV002, including a single-blind randomized controlled phase 2/3 trial of AZD1222 (ChAdOx1 nCoV-19) in healthy adults. For TCRbeta chain sequencing, PBMC samples were collected from trial participants at day 0 and at day 28 after the second dose. V and J are trimmed by 0 bases and 7 bases, and the gene matches miss 6 bases of the junction. Measured from the cysteine to the phenylalanine, the CDR3 is 15 residues long. Just the 45-base CDR3 DNA is kept, in frame starting at base 1. In the germline V gene (reference sequence), CDR1 corresponds to MNHEY and CDR2 to SMNVEV. In the case of this clone: It lacks a known antigen. No base qualities exist here, and no much larger clone lies one base off it.

The source of this sequence is an adult in good health. The chain couples TRBV27 to TRBJ1-1; a stretch of 9 junction bases matches TRBD1. Sample: peripheral blood, taken on day 0 of AZD1222 vaccination. The CDR3 here reads CASSLSYRGRSEAFF. The nucleotide sequence reads as follows: TGTGCCAGCAGTTTATCATACAGGGGGCGAAGTGAAGCTTTCTTT.